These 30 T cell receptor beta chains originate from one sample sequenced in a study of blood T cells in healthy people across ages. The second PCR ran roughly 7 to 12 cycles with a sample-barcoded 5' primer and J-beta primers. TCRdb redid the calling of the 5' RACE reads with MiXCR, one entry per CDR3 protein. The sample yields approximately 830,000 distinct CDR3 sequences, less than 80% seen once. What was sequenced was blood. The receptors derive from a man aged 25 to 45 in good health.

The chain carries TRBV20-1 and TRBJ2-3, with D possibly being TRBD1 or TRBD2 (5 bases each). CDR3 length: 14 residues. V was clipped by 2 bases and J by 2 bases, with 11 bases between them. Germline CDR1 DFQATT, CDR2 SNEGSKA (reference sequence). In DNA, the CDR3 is TGCAGTGCTAGAAGGGGAGTCTACACAGATACGCAGTATTTT. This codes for CSARRGVYTDTQYF.

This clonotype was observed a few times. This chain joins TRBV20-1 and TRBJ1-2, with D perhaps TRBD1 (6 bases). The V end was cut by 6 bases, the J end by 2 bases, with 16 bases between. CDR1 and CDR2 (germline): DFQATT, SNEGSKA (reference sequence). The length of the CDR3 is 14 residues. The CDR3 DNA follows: TGCAGTGCGGCCCGGGACACCTCAAACTATGGCTACACCTTC. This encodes CSAARDTSNYGYTF.

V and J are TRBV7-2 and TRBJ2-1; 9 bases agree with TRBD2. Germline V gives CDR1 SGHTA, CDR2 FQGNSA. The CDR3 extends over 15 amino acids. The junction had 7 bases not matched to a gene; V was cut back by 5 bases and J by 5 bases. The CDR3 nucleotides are TGTGCCAGCAGCCTAATGCTAGCGGGGCACAATGAGCAGTTCTTC. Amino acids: CASSLMLAGHNEQFF.

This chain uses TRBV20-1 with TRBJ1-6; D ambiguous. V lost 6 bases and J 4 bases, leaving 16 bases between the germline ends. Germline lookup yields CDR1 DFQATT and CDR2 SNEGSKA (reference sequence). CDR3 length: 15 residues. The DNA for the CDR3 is TGCAGTGCCCCTGACTCGGGGTTTTATAATTCACCCCTCCACTTT. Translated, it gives CSAPDSGFYNSPLHF.

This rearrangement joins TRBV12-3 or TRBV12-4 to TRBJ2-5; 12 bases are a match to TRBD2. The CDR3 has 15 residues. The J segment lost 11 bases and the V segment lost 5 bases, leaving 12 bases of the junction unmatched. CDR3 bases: TGTGCCAGCAGTAGGACTAGCGGGGCGTACAATGAGCAGTACTTC. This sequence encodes CASSRTSGAYNEQYF.

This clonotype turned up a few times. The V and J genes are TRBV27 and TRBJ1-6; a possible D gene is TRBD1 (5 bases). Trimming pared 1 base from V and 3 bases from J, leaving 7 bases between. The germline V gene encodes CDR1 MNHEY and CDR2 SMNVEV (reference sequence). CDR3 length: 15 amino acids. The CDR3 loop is CASSLLGDYNSPLHF. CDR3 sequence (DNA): TGTGCCAGCAGTTTATTGGGGGACTATAATTCACCCCTCCACTTT.

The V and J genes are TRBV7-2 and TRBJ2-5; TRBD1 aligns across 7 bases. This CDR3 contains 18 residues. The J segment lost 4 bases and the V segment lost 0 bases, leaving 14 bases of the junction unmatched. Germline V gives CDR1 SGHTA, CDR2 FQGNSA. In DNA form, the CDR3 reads TGTGCCAGCAGCTTAGCGGCCCCGTACAGGGGTTCGGGAGAGACCCAGTACTTC. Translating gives CASSLAAPYRGSGETQYF.

As DNA, the CDR3 is TGCGCCAGCAGCCCAGACGGGGGCGGGAGCAATCAGCCCCAGCATTTT. Protein product: CASSPDGGGSNQPQHF. The chain uses TRBV5-1 and TRBJ1-5; possible D gene TRBD1, 6 bases. There are 16 residues in the CDR3. Between the trimmed V and J ends, which lost 4 bases and 1 base, there was a span of 15 bases. Germline lookup yields CDR1 SGHRS and CDR2 YFSETQ.

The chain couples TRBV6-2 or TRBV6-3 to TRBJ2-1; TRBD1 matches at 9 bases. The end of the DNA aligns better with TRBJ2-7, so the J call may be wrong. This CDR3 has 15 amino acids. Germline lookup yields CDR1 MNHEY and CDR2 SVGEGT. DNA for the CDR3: TGTGCCAGCAGTTACGTCTCACAGGGGGCAAGGGAGCAGTACTTC. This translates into CASSYVSQGAREQYF.

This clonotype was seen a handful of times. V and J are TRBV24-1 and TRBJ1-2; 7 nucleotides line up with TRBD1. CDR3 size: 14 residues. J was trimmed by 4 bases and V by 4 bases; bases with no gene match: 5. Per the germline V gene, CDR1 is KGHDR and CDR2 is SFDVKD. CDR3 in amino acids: CATSDLTGTYGYTF. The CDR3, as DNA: TGTGCCACCAGTGACTTGACAGGGACCTATGGCTACACCTTC.

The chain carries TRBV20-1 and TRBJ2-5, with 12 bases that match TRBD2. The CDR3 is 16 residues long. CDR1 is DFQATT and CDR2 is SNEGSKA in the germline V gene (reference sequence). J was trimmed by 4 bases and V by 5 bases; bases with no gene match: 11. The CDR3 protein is CSAASGGAKELETQYF. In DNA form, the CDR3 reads TGCAGTGCTGCTAGCGGGGGGGCCAAGGAACTAGAGACCCAGTACTTC.

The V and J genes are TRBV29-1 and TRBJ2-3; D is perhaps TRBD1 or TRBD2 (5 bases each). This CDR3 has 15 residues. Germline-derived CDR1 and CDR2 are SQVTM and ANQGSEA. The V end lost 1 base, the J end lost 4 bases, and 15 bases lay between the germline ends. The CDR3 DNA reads TGCAGCGTTGAAGGCAATGGGGTGGGGGCAGATACGCAGTATTTT. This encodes CSVEGNGVGADTQYF.

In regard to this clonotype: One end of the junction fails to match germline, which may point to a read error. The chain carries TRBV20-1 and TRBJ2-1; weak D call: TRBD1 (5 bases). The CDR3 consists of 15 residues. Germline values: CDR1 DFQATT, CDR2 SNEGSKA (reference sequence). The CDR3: CSARWFGQGINEQFF. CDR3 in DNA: TGTAGTGCTAGATGGTTCGGGCAGGGAATCAATGAGCAGTTCTTC.

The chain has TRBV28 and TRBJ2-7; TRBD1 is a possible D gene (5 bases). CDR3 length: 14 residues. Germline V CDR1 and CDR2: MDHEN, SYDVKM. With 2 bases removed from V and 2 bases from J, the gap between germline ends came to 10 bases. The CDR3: CASSLPGMAYEQYF. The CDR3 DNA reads TGTGCCAGCAGTTTACCAGGGATGGCCTACGAGCAGTACTTC.

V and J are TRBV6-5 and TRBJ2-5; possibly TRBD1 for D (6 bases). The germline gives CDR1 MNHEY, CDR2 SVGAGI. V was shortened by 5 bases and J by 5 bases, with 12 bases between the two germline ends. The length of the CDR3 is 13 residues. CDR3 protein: CASSQRTDETQYF. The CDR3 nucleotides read TGTGCCAGCAGTCAGCGGACAGATGAGACCCAGTACTTC.

The CDR3 nucleotides are TGCGCCAGCAGCCAAGATGATTTCAGGTTTCGCTCACCCCTCCACTTT. As protein: CASSQDDFRFRSPLHF. The chain carries TRBV4-3 and TRBJ1-6; D call uncertain. The CDR3 runs 16 residues. V was trimmed by 0 bases and J by 10 bases, leaving 16 bases between them. CDR1 and CDR2 from the germline V gene are LGHNA and YSLEER.

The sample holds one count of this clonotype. The CDR3 region is CASSPSLAGVQFF. DNA for the CDR3: TGTGCCAGCAGTCCATCACTAGCGGGGGTGCAGTTCTTC. The chain joins TRBV6-6 to TRBJ2-1, with 11 bases matching TRBD2. This CDR3 comprises 13 residues. V gave up 5 bases and J gave up 12 bases; unmatched junction bases: 6. Per germline, CDR1 MNHNY and CDR2 SVGAGI (reference sequence).

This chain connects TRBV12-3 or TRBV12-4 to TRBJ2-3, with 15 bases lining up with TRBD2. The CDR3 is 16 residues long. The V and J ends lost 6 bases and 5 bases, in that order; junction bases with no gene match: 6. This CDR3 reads CASREGLAGGGDTQYF. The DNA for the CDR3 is TGTGCCAGCAGGGAGGGACTAGCGGGGGGCGGAGATACGCAGTATTTT.

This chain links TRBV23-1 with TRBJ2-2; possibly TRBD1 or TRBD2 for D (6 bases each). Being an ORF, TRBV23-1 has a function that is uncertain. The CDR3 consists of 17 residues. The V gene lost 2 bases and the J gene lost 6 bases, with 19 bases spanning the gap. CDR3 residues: CASSQDIGGPKAGELFF. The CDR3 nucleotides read TGCGCCAGCAGTCAAGATATCGGGGGCCCTAAGGCCGGGGAGCTGTTTTTT.

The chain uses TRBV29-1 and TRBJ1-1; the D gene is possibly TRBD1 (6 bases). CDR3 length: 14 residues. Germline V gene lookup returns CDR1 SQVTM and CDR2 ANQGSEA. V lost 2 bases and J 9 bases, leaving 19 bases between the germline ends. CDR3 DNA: TGCAGCGTTGAAATAACCCCGGGACAAGGGCAAGCTTTCTTT. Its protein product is CSVEITPGQGQAFF.

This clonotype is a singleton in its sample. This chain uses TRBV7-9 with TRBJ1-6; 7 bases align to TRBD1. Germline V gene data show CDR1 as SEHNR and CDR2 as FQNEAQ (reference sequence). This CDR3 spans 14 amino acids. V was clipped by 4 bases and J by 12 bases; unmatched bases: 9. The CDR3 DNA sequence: TGTGCCAGCAGCTCCGACAGGGTAATTCAACCCCTCCACTTT. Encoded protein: CASSSDRVIQPLHF.

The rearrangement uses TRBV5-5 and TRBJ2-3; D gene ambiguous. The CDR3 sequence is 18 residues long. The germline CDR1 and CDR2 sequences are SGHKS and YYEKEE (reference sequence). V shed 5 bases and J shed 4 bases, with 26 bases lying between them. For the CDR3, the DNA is TGTGCCAGCAGACGTGCAGGATCTCTTAATCCACGGGCAGATACGCAGTATTTT. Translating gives CASRRAGSLNPRADTQYF.

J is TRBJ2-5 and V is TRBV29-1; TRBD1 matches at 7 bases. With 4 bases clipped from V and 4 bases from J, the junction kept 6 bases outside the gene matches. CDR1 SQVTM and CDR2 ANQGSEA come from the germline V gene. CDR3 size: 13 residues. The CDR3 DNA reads TGCAGCGTTGTACCCCACAGGGGAGAGACCCAGTACTTC. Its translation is CSVVPHRGETQYF.

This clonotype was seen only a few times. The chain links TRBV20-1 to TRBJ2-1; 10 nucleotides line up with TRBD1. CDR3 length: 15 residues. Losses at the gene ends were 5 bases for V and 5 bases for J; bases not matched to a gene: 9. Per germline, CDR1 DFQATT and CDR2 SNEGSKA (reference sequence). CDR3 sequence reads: CSAHSGQGNDNEQFF. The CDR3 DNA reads TGCAGTGCTCACTCGGGACAGGGGAACGACAATGAGCAGTTCTTC.

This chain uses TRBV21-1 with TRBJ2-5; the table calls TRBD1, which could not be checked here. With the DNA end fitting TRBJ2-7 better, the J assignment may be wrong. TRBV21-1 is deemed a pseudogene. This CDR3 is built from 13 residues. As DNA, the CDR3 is TGTGCCAGCAACCTATCCCCGCCCTACGAGCAGTACTTC. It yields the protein CASNLSPPYEQYF.

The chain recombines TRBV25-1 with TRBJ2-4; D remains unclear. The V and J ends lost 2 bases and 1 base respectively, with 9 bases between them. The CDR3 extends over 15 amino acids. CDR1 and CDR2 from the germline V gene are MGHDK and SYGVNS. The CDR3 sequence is CASSELRQAKNIQYF. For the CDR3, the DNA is TGTGCCAGCAGTGAACTGCGCCAGGCCAAAAACATTCAGTACTTC.

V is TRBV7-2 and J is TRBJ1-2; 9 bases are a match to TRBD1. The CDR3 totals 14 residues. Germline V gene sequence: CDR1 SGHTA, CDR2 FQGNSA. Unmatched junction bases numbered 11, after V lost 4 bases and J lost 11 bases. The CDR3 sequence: CASSSQPGQGLYTF. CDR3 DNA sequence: TGTGCCAGCAGCTCCCAACCGGGACAGGGACTATACACCTTC.

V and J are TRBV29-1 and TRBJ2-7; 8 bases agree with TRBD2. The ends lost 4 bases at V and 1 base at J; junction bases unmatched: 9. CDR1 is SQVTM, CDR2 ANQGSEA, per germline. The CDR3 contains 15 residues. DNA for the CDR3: TGCAGCGTTGCGGGGGGGTCCCGGGCTTCCTACGAGCAGTACTTC. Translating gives CSVAGGSRASYEQYF.

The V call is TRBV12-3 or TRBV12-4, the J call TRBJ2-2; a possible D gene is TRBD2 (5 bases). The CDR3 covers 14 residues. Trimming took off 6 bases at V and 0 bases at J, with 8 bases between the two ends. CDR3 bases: TGTGCCAGCAGCAAACTAGCGAACACCGGGGAGCTGTTTTTT. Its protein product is CASSKLANTGELFF.

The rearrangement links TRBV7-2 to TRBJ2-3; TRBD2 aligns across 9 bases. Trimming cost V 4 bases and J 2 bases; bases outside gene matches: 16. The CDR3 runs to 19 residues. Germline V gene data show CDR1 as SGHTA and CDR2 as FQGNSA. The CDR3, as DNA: TGTGCCAGCAGCTCCCCCCAGCGGGGGGCCCCCCGCCTCACAGATACGCAGTATTTT. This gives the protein CASSSPQRGAPRLTDTQYF.